What follows are 31 T cell receptor beta chains derived from one specimen sequenced in a study of prognosis after radiotherapy for stage I lung cancer. Researchers used two-round multiplex PCR to amplify TCR beta CDR3 starting from genomic DNA. Round-one PCR had primers specific to each TRBV and TRBJ gene. TCRdb recomputed calls from the multiplex PCR reads with MiXCR, one row per CDR3 protein. The sample lists some 15,000 distinct CDR3 sequences, more than 35% seen once, with approximately 40% in the top ten. The material was PBMCs, obtained before or after stereotactic body radiation therapy (not recorded which). The receptors originated from a donor at least 50 years old with non-small cell lung cancer.

The sample holds many counts of this clonotype. CDR3 sequence: CASSMIPGQGENTEAFF. The CDR3 DNA is TGTGCCAGTAGTATGATCCCGGGACAGGGAGAAAACACTGAAGCTTTCTTT. The J gene is TRBJ1-1, the V gene TRBV19; 9 bases match TRBD1. The CDR3 covers 17 residues. CDR1 LNHDA and CDR2 SQIVND come from the germline V gene (reference sequence). With 3 bases clipped from V and 2 bases from J, the junction kept 10 bases outside the gene matches.

This clonotype was detected ten times or more. The V and J genes are TRBV20-1 and TRBJ2-1, with 7 bases lining up with TRBD2. J was trimmed by 3 bases and V by 3 bases; bases with no gene match: 8. Germline lookup yields CDR1 DFQATT and CDR2 SNEGSKA (reference sequence). This CDR3 comprises 15 residues. The CDR3 loop reads CSARLTGGNYNEQFF. For the CDR3, the DNA is TGCAGTGCTAGGTTAACGGGAGGAAACTACAATGAGCAGTTCTTC.

There are many counts of this clonotype. The V call is TRBV19, the J call TRBJ1-2; a weak D match, TRBD1 (5 bases). The CDR3 has 16 residues. V lost 2 bases to trimming and J lost 0 bases, with 13 bases between them. The germline CDR1 and CDR2 sequences are LNHDA and SQIVND (reference sequence). The chain's CDR3 is CASSISGRGPNYGYTF. CDR3 coding DNA: TGTGCCAGTAGTATATCAGGGCGGGGTCCTAACTATGGCTACACCTTC.

This chain links TRBV30 with TRBJ1-1; D not resolved. The CDR3 length is 12 residues. V lost 4 bases and J 0 bases, leaving 6 bases between the germline ends. The germline V gene encodes CDR1 GTSNPN and CDR2 SVGIG (reference sequence). CDR3 amino acids: CAWTGMNTEAFF. Here the CDR3 DNA reads TGTGCCTGGACCGGCATGAACACTGAAGCTTTCTTT.

This chain links TRBV7-2 with TRBJ1-3; no clear D. Germline CDR1 and CDR2: SGHTA and FQGNSA. Trimming pared 3 bases from V and 0 bases from J, leaving 9 bases between. The CDR3 is 15 amino acids. CDR3 protein: CASSLEVTSGNTIYF. DNA of the CDR3: TGTGCCAGCAGCTTGGAGGTAACCTCTGGAAACACCATATATTTT.

This clonotype was observed a few times. A much larger clone lies one base from this, so it may be a read error. V and J are TRBV7-9 and TRBJ2-3; perhaps TRBD2 as D (6 bases). CDR1 and CDR2 from the germline V gene are SEHNR and FQNEAQ (reference sequence). The CDR3 loop spans 15 amino acids. CDR3 amino acids: CACSSGGLVTDTQYF. The CDR3 bases are TGTGCCTGCAGCTCCGGAGGGCTAGTCACAGATACGCAGTATTTT. The variable domain in full, completed from reference TRBV7-9 and TRBJ2-3, reads DTGVSQNPRHKITKRGQNVTFRCDPISEHNRLYWYRQTLGQGPEFLTYFQNEAQLEKSRLLSDRFSAERPKGSFSTLEIQRTEQGDSAMYLCACSSGGLVTDTQYFGPGTRLTVL.

This clonotype was counted ten times or more. V usage is TRBV10-3 and J usage is TRBJ2-7; 9 bases align to TRBD2. There are 16 residues in the CDR3. The J segment lost 1 base and the V segment lost 4 bases, leaving 8 bases of the junction unmatched. The V gene's germline CDR1 is ENHRY and CDR2 SYGVKD. CDR3 sequence (DNA): TGTGCCATCAGTGTATCCCCTAGCGGGACTTCCTACGAGCAGTACTTC. This gives the protein CAISVSPSGTSYEQYF.

This clonotype is medium-sized within its sample. The chain couples TRBV19 to TRBJ1-2, with D uncertain. CDR1 and CDR2 (germline): LNHDA, SQIVND (reference sequence). The CDR3 loop spans 18 amino acids. Trimming left V 6 bases short and J 1 base short, with 24 bases between. The CDR3 DNA follows: TGTGCCAGTAGGAGATCCGGGCGCGACCTTTCTTTTAACTATGGCTACACCTTC. Translated, it gives CASRRSGRDLSFNYGYTF.

This clonotype is categorized as medium-sized (0.01 to 0.1%). The chain is built from TRBV6-1 and TRBJ1-3, with D possibly matching TRBD1 (5 bases). Germline loops: CDR1 MNHNS, CDR2 SASEGT. Trimming pared 6 bases from V and 4 bases from J, leaving 13 bases between. The length of the CDR3 is 14 residues. The CDR3 is CASSREGVGNTIYF. CDR3 in DNA: TGTGCCAGCAGCCGGGAAGGGGTCGGAAACACCATATATTTT.

There are many counts of this clonotype. The chain recombines TRBV9 with TRBJ1-2; 7 bases are shared with TRBD1. This CDR3 spans 13 amino acids. Germline V gene sequence: CDR1 SGDLS, CDR2 YYNGEE. V was clipped by 1 base and J by 3 bases; unmatched bases: 0. CDR3 region: CASSVTGDYGYTF. CDR3 DNA sequence: TGTGCCAGCAGCGTAACAGGGGACTATGGCTACACCTTC.

This clonotype has ten or more counts. The chain employs TRBV5-6 and TRBJ1-1; no clear D gene. Trimming shortened V by 4 bases and J by 1 base, and 8 bases separated the two germline ends. The CDR3 consists of 13 residues. Germline V gene data show CDR1 as SGHDT and CDR2 as YYEEEE. CDR3 DNA: TGTGCCAGCAGCCGGGATCAGAACACTGAAGCTTTCTTT. Translating gives CASSRDQNTEAFF.

On this clonotype: The junction departs from germline at one end; a sequencing error may be responsible. The V call is TRBV20-1, the J call TRBJ1-6; D is ambiguous. Germline V gene lookup returns CDR1 DFQATT and CDR2 SNEGSKA (reference sequence). This CDR3 has 13 residues. The CDR3 reads CGARASHNSPLNF. For the CDR3, the DNA is TGCGGTGCTAGAGCCTCTCACAATTCACCCCTCAACTTT.

The chain combines TRBV30 with TRBJ1-5; no reliable D call. Germline V gene sequence: CDR1 GTSNPN, CDR2 SVGIG (reference sequence). Deletions cut 4 bases from V and 0 bases from J, with 16 bases between. This CDR3 contains 16 residues. The CDR3 sequence: CAWKWSVPNSNQPQHF. In nucleotides, the CDR3 is TGTGCCTGGAAGTGGAGCGTGCCGAATAGCAATCAGCCCCAGCATTTT.

Notes on this clonotype: This may arise from a read error, as a much more abundant clone is one base away. This chain links TRBV10-2 with TRBJ2-5; D may be TRBD2 (7 bases). Trimming cost V 2 bases and J 4 bases, with 20 bases left between them. Germline V lookup: CDR1 WSHSY, CDR2 SAAADI. The CDR3 consists of 17 residues. CDR3 nucleotides: TGCGCCAGCAGTGAGGGAGGGGGGTGGGGGAGGGGAGAGACCCAGTACTTC. It translates to CASSEGGGWGRGETQYF.

This clonotype has a count of ten or more. The chain uses TRBV5-1 and TRBJ2-1, with TRBD2 identical over 9 bases. The germline gives CDR1 SGHRS, CDR2 YFSETQ. The CDR3 spans 18 residues. V gave up 0 bases and J gave up 1 base; unmatched junction bases: 8. The CDR3 is CASSLVVAGVGSYNEQFF. In nucleotides, the CDR3 is TGCGCCAGCAGCTTGGTAGTAGCGGGAGTGGGGTCCTACAATGAGCAGTTCTTC.

Judged by abundance, this clonotype is medium-sized. The rearrangement uses TRBV6-1 and TRBJ2-7, with TRBD2 as a possible D gene (6 bases). V was clipped by 5 bases and J by 0 bases, with 17 bases between them. Germline CDR1 reads MNHNS; CDR2 reads SASEGT. This CDR3 has 16 amino acids. The CDR3 DNA follows: TGTGCCAGCAGTTACCTCCTCCGGGGGAACTCCTACGAGCAGTACTTC. Protein product: CASSYLLRGNSYEQYF.

This clonotype occurred many times. The gene calls are TRBV5-5 and TRBJ2-2; 8 nucleotides agree with TRBD2. Trimming cost V 6 bases and J 5 bases; bases outside gene matches: 9. Germline V gene lookup returns CDR1 SGHKS and CDR2 YYEKEE (reference sequence). CDR3 length: 15 residues. CDR3 in amino acids: CASNPREGSTGELFF. DNA for the CDR3: TGTGCCAGCAACCCCCGGGAGGGGTCAACCGGGGAGCTGTTTTTT.

The chain joins TRBV6-9 to TRBJ1-6, with D perhaps TRBD1 (6 bases). Per germline, CDR1 MNHGY and CDR2 SVAAGI. There are 15 residues in the CDR3. V lost 3 bases to trimming and J lost 7 bases, with 13 bases between them. Written as DNA, the CDR3 is TGTGCCAGCAGTTACCGGACAGAGCACAATTCACCCCTCCACTTT. This encodes CASSYRTEHNSPLHF.

The rearrangement links TRBV20-1 to TRBJ1-2; D gene unclear. Per the germline V gene, CDR1 is DFQATT and CDR2 is SNEGSKA (reference sequence). The ends were cut back, 4 bases at V and 10 bases at J, with 13 bases in the middle. This CDR3 region has 11 residues. The CDR3 nucleotides are TGCAGTGCTACCGGGGAGTACGTCTACACCTTC. Its translation: CSATGEYVYTF.

The genes are TRBV27 and TRBJ2-7, with 10 nucleotides matching TRBD2. Unmatched junction bases numbered 7, after V lost 5 bases and J lost 6 bases. The CDR3 is made up of 14 amino acids. Per germline, CDR1 MNHEY and CDR2 SMNVEV (reference sequence). The CDR3 here is CASSDLAGVFEQYF. The CDR3 DNA is TGTGCCAGCAGTGACCTAGCGGGAGTATTCGAGCAGTACTTC.

This clonotype occurred many times. V gene TRBV7-2 combines with J gene TRBJ2-5; 7 bases are shared with TRBD1. The CDR3 runs to 16 residues. V was clipped by 4 bases and J by 13 bases; unmatched bases: 21. Germline-derived CDR1 and CDR2 are SGHTA and FQGNSA. DNA of the CDR3: TGTGCCAGCAGCTCGCAGGCCGGGACAGACGCCGCGTACAGGTACTTC. The encoded protein is CASSSQAGTDAAYRYF.

J is TRBJ1-2 and V is TRBV28; no definite D call. The V gene's germline CDR1 is MDHEN and CDR2 SYDVKM. V was pared by 3 bases and J by 4 bases, with 6 bases between. CDR3 length: 12 amino acids. CDR3 in amino acids: CASSFMGYGYTF. As DNA, the CDR3 is TGTGCCAGCAGTTTTATGGGCTATGGCTACACCTTC.

In its sample, this clonotype ranks as medium-sized. The chain uses TRBV13 and TRBJ1-3, with D possibly TRBD1 on 6 matching bases. Per germline, CDR1 PRHDT and CDR2 FYEKMQ (reference sequence). There are 13 residues in the CDR3. V gave up 8 bases and J gave up 5 bases, with 13 bases separating them. The CDR3 region has the DNA TGTGCCAGCTCCGGCAGGGGAAGAAACACCATATATTTT. Protein product: CASSGRGRNTIYF.

The sample holds one count of this clonotype. This chain joins TRBV7-2 and TRBJ2-1, with D possibly matching TRBD2 (7 bases). Germline V gives CDR1 SGHTA, CDR2 FQGNSA. V shed 4 bases and J shed 9 bases, with 22 bases lying between them. The CDR3 is made up of 16 amino acids. The CDR3 loop reads CASSSPRGGGSSEQFF. CDR3 in DNA: TGTGCCAGCAGCTCACCTCGGGGAGGGGGGTCTAGTGAGCAGTTCTTC.

This clonotype was observed many times. The chain has TRBV6-1 and TRBJ1-1; D might be TRBD1 (5 bases). Germline values: CDR1 MNHNS, CDR2 SASEGT. The V gene lost 4 bases and the J gene lost 5 bases, with 14 bases spanning the gap. The CDR3 has 14 residues. The CDR3 here is CASSGTRAGTEAFF. The CDR3 coding sequence is TGTGCCAGCAGTGGGACCAGGGCCGGAACTGAAGCTTTCTTT.

The chain couples TRBV30 to TRBJ1-3; 7 bases are shared with TRBD1. Germline V gives CDR1 GTSNPN, CDR2 SVGIG (reference sequence). The CDR3 is 14 amino acids. Trimming cost V 4 bases and J 2 bases; bases outside gene matches: 5. In nucleotides, the CDR3 is TGTGCCTGGATCACAGGGGATCCTGGAAACACCATATATTTT. Amino acids: CAWITGDPGNTIYF. Supplemented by reference TRBV30 and TRBJ1-3, the full variable domain reads SQTIHQWPATLVQPVGSPLSLECTVEGTSNPNLYWYRQAAGRGLQLLFYSVGIGQISSEVPQNLSASRPQDRQFILSSKKLLLSDSGFYLCAWITGDPGNTIYFGEGSWLTVV.

This clonotype came up many times. This sequence joins TRBV9 and TRBJ2-5, with 9 bases aligning to TRBD1. The CDR3 extends over 15 amino acids. The J segment lost 5 bases and the V segment lost 3 bases, leaving 8 bases of the junction unmatched. The germline gives CDR1 SGDLS, CDR2 YYNGEE. CDR3 in DNA: TGTGCCAGCAGCGCAGAAGGGGACAGGGTCGAGACCCAGTACTTC. Translating it yields CASSAEGDRVETQYF.

There are many counts of this clonotype. The genes are TRBV19 and TRBJ2-3; 12 bases line up with TRBD2. The V gene end was trimmed by 3 bases and the J gene end by 3 bases; junction bases not matched to a gene: 4. Germline CDR1 LNHDA, CDR2 SQIVND (reference sequence). The CDR3 sequence is 16 residues long. CDR3 in amino acids: CASSILAGGTTDTQYF. Here the CDR3 DNA reads TGTGCCAGTAGTATCCTAGCGGGAGGGACGACAGATACGCAGTATTTT.

This clonotype was counted ten times or more. This sequence joins TRBV7-2 and TRBJ2-5; possible D gene TRBD2, 5 bases. The germline CDR1 and CDR2 sequences are SGHTA and FQGNSA. Trimming removed 5 bases from V and 5 bases from J, with 12 bases in between. The CDR3 is 13 residues long. CDR3 amino acids: CASSVGLLETQYF. CDR3 sequence (DNA): TGTGCCAGCAGCGTAGGACTTTTGGAGACCCAGTACTTC.

This clonotype came up many times. The rearrangement uses TRBV7-9 and TRBJ2-7; TRBD2 matches at 7 bases. This CDR3 contains 15 residues. V dropped 5 bases and J dropped 4; count of bases not matched to a gene: 11. Germline assignment: CDR1 SEHNR and CDR2 FQNEAQ (reference sequence). CDR3 DNA sequence: TGTGCCAGCAGCATGCCCGGACTAGAAGAGTACGAGCAGTACTTC. Its translation is CASSMPGLEEYEQYF. The whole variable domain, filled in from reference TRBV7-9 and TRBJ2-7, reads DTGVSQNPRHKITKRGQNVTFRCDPISEHNRLYWYRQTLGQGPEFLTYFQNEAQLEKSRLLSDRFSAERPKGSFSTLEIQRTEQGDSAMYLCASSMPGLEEYEQYFGPGTRLTVT.

V is TRBV20-1 and J is TRBJ1-1, with D possibly TRBD1 on 6 matching bases. This CDR3 has 14 residues. V gave up 1 base and J gave up 11 bases, with 20 bases separating them. Germline CDR1 and CDR2: DFQATT and SNEGSKA (reference sequence). The CDR3 reads CSARGRGHGRGAFF. CDR3 DNA: TGCAGTGCTAGAGGGAGGGGACATGGACGGGGTGCTTTCTTT.